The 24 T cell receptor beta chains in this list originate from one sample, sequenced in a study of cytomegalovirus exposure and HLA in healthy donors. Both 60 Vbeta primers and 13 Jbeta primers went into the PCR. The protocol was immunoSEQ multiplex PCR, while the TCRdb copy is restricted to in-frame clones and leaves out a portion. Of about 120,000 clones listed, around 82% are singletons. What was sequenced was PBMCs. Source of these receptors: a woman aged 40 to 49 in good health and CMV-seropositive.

The CDR3 coding sequence is TGTGCCAGCAGTCTACGGACTAGCGGGAGGGGCTCCTACAATGAGCAGTTCTTC. This sequence encodes CASSLRTSGRGSYNEQFF. The rearrangement uses TRBV28 and TRBJ2-1; 15 positions agree with TRBD2. Germline V CDR1 and CDR2: MDHEN, SYDVKM. CDR3 length: 18 residues. The V gene end was trimmed by 5 bases and the J gene end by 0 bases; junction bases not matched to a gene: 5.

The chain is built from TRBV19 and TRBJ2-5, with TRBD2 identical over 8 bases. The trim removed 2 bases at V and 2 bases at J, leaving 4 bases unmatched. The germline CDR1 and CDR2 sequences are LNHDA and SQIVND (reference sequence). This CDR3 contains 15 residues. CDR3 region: CASSITREVQETQYF. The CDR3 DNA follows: TGTGCCAGTAGTATAACGCGGGAGGTACAAGAGACCCAGTACTTC.

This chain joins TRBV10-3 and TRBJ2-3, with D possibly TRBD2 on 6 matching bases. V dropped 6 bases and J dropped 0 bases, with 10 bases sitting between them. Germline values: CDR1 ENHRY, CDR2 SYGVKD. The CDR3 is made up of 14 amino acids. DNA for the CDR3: TGTGCCATCAGGCCGGACTACAGCACAGATACGCAGTATTTT. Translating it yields CAIRPDYSTDTQYF.

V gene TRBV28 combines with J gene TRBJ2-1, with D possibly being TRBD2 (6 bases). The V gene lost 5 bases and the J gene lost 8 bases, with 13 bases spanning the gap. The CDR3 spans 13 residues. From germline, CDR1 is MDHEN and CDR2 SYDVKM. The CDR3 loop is CASSPGLRYEQFF. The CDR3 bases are TGTGCCAGCAGTCCCGGACTACGCTATGAGCAGTTCTTC.

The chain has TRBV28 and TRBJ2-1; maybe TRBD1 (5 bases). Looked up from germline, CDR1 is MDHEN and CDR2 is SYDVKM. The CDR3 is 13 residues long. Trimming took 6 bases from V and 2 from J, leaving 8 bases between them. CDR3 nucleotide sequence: TGTGCCAGCAGAAAGGACACCTACAATGAGCAGTTCTTC. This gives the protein CASRKDTYNEQFF. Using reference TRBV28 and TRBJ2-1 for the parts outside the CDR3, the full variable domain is DVKVTQSSRYLVKRTGEKVFLECVQDMDHENMFWYRQDPGLGLRLIYFSYDVKMKEKGDIPEGYSVSREKKERFSLILESASTNQTSMYLCASRKDTYNEQFFGPGTRLTVL.

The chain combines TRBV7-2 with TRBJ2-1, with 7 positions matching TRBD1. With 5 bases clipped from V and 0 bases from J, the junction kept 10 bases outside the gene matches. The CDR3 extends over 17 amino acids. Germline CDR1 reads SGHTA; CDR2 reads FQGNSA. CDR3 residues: CASSTKQGPLSYNEQFF. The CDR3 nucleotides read TGTGCCAGCAGCACCAAACAGGGGCCCCTCTCCTACAATGAGCAGTTCTTC.

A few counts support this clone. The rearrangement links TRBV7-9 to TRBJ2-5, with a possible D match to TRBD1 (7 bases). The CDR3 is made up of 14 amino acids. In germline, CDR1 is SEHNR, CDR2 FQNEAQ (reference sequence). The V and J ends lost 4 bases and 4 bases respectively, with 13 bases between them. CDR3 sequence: CASSSYRGGETQYF. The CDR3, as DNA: TGTGCCAGCAGCTCATACAGGGGAGGAGAGACCCAGTACTTC.

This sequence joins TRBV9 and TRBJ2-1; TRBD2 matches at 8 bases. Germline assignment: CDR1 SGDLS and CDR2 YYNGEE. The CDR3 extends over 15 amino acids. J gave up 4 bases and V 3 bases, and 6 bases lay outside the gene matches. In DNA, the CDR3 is TGTGCCAGCAGCGAGGCGGGAGGCGGTTACAATGAGCAGTTCTTC. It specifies CASSEAGGGYNEQFF.

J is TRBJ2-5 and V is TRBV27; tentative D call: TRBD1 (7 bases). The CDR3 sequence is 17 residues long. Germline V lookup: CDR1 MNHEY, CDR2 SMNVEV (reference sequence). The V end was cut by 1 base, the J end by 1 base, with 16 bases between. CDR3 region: CASSLFRPQGGQETQYF. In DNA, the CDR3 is TGTGCCAGCAGTTTATTTCGGCCTCAGGGGGGCCAAGAGACCCAGTACTTC.

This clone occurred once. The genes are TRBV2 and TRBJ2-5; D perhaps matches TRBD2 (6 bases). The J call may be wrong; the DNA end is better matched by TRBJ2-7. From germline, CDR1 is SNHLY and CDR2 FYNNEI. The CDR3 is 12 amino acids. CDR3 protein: CASRGTSYEQYF. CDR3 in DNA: TGTGCCAGCAGGGGGACTTCCTACGAGCAGTACTTC.

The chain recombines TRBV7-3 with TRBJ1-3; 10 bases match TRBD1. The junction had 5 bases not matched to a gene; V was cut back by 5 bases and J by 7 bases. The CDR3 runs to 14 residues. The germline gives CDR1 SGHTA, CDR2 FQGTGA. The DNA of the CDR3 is TGTGCCAGCAGCCATCCGGGACAGGGGAACACCATATATTTT. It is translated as CASSHPGQGNTIYF.

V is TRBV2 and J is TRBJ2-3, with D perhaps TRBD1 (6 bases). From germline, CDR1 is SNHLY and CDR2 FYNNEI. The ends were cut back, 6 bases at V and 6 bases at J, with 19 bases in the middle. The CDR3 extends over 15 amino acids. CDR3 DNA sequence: TGTGCCAGCAGCCGGGGACATCCCGATAGGGATACGCAGTATTTT. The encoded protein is CASSRGHPDRDTQYF.

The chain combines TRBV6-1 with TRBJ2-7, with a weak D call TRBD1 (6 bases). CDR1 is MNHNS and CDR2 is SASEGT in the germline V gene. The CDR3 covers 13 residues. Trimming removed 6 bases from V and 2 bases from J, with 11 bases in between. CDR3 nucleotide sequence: TGTGCCAGCAGCTCCGGGACAACCTACGAGCAGTACTTC. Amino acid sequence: CASSSGTTYEQYF.

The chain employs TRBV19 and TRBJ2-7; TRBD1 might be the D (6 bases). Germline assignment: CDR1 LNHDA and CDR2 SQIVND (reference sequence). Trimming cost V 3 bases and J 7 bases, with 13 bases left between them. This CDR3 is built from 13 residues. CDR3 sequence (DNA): TGTGCCAGTAGTATTGGGGGCTCGGGGGAGCAGTACTTC. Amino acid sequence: CASSIGGSGEQYF.

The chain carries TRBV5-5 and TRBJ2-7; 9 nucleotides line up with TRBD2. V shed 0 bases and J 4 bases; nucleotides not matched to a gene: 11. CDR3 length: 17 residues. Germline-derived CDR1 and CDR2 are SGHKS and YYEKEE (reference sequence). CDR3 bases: TGTGCCAGCAGCTTGGCCGGGGGGAGCGGGAGGCCTTACGAGCAGTACTTC. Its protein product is CASSLAGGSGRPYEQYF.

The CDR3 reads CASSRKGLAGRETDEQYF. In DNA, the CDR3 is TGTGCCAGCAGCCGAAAAGGACTAGCGGGAAGGGAGACGGACGAGCAGTACTTC. The rearrangement links TRBV4-2 to TRBJ2-7; the match to TRBD2 covers 12 bases. Trimming removed 4 bases from V and 5 bases from J; junction bases left unmatched: 15. This CDR3 spans 18 amino acids. Germline assignment: CDR1 LGHNA and CDR2 YNFKEQ.

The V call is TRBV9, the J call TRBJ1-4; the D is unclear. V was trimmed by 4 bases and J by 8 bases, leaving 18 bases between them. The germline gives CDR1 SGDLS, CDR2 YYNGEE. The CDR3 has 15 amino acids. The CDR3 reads CASSPGGQSEEKLFF. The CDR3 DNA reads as TGTGCCAGCAGCCCCGGAGGGCAGTCGGAGGAAAAACTGTTTTTT.

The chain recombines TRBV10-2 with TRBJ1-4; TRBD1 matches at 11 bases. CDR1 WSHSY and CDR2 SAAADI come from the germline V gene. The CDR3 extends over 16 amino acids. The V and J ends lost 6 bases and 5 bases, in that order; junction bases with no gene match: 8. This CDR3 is CASSPGQGGRNEKLFF. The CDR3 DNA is TGCGCCAGCAGCCCGGGACAGGGGGGAAGAAATGAAAAACTGTTTTTT.

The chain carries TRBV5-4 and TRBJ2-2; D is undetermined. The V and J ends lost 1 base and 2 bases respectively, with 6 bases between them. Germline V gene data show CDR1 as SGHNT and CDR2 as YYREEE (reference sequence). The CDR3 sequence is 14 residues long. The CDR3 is CASSLQRNTGELFF. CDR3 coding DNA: TGTGCCAGCAGCTTGCAGCGAAACACCGGGGAGCTGTTTTTT.

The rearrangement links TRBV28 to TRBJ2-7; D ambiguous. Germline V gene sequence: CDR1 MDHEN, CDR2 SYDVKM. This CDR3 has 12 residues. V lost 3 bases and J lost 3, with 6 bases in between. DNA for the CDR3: TGTGCCAGCAGTTTCGTCGGCTACGAGCAGTACTTC. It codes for CASSFVGYEQYF.

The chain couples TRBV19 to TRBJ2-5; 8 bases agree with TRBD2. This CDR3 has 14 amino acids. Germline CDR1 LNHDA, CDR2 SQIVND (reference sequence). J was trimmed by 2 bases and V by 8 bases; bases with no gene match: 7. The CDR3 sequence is CASGSGREQETQYF. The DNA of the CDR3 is TGTGCCAGTGGAAGCGGGAGAGAACAAGAGACCCAGTACTTC.

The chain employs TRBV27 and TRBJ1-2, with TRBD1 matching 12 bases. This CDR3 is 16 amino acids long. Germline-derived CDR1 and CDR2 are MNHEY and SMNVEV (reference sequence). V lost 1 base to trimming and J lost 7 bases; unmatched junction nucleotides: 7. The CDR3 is CASSLFPGQGAAGYTF. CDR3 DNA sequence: TGTGCCAGCAGTTTATTCCCGGGACAGGGGGCGGCTGGCTACACCTTC.

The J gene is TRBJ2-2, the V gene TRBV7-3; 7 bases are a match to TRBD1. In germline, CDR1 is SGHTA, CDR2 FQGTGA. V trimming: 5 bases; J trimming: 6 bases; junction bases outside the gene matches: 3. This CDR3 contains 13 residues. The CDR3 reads CASSADRAGELFF. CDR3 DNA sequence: TGTGCCAGCAGCGCTGACAGGGCCGGGGAGCTGTTTTTT.

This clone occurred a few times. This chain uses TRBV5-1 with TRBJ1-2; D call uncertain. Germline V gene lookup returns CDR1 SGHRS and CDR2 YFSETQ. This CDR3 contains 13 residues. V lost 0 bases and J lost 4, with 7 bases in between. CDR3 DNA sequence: TGCGCCAGCAGCTTGGACATTCCCTATGGCTACACCTTC. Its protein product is CASSLDIPYGYTF.